These 15 T cell receptor beta chains were sequenced from one sample in a study of blood T cell repertoires in COVID-19. Clones were read by immunoSEQ multiplex PCR, and TCRdb kept only the in-frame ones, dropping some. The table shows some 450,000 clones, with 70% to 90% occurring only once. The specimen was peripheral blood. The receptor source for this set is a man between 18 and 35 years old with COVID-19, enrolled during active disease.

This clone was picked up one time. J is TRBJ1-2 and V is TRBV19; D may be TRBD1 (6 bases). CDR3 length: 15 amino acids. The germline gives CDR1 LNHDA, CDR2 SQIVND (reference sequence). Trimming left V 1 base short and J 8 bases short, with 17 bases between. DNA for the CDR3: TGTGCCAGTAGTATAGGTGGGAGGGGGACACGAGGCTACACCTTC. Residues: CASSIGGRGTRGYTF.

Remarks on this clone: A much more abundant neighbour one base away suggests this may be a read error. This chain connects TRBV7-2 to TRBJ2-5; TRBD2 aligns across 11 bases. There are 15 residues in the CDR3. CDR1 SGHTA and CDR2 FQGNSA come from the germline V gene. The V gene end was trimmed by 3 bases and the J gene end by 2 bases; junction bases not matched to a gene: 2. The CDR3 is CASSLGLAAQETQYF. In DNA form, the CDR3 reads TGTGCCAGCAGCTTGGGACTAGCGGCTCAAGAGACCCAGTACTTC.

This clone was detected only once. The V gene is TRBV19, the J gene TRBJ1-5, with D maybe TRBD1 (5 bases). CDR1 and CDR2 (germline): LNHDA, SQIVND (reference sequence). The CDR3 runs 15 residues. V dropped 3 bases and J dropped 3 bases, with 12 bases sitting between them. The CDR3 sequence is CASSMGQTANQPQHF. In DNA form, the CDR3 reads TGTGCCAGTAGTATGGGGCAGACCGCCAATCAGCCCCAGCATTTT.

The CDR3 is CASKTGTALWDTIYF. CDR3 in DNA: TGTGCCAGCAAAACCGGGACAGCGCTTTGGGACACCATATATTTT. The rearrangement links TRBV11-2 to TRBJ1-3; 7 bases match TRBD1. CDR3 length: 15 amino acids. The V gene's germline CDR1 is SGHAT and CDR2 FQNNGV. V shed 7 bases, J shed 8 bases, and the junction held 14 bases outside the gene matches.

In nucleotides, the CDR3 is TGTGCCAGCAGTGCCCGGGGAGGCGCCTATAATTCACCCCTCCACTTT. It yields the protein CASSARGGAYNSPLHF. The chain combines TRBV27 with TRBJ1-6; no clear D. The CDR3 has 16 amino acids. CDR1 is MNHEY and CDR2 is SMNVEV in the germline V gene (reference sequence). Trimming took off 5 bases at V and 2 bases at J, with 13 bases between the two ends.

The chain has TRBV5-1 and TRBJ2-3, with 16 bases fitting TRBD2. The CDR3 length is 18 residues. Germline V gene sequence: CDR1 SGHRS, CDR2 YFSETQ. V shed 4 bases and J 2 bases; nucleotides not matched to a gene: 7. Here the CDR3 DNA reads TGCGCCAGCAGCCAGGGACTAGCGGGAGGGATCTCCACAGATACGCAGTATTTT. Translated, it gives CASSQGLAGGISTDTQYF.

The chain employs TRBV18 and TRBJ2-7, with D tentatively TRBD2 (7 bases). The length of the CDR3 is 16 residues. Germline V CDR1 and CDR2: KGHSH, LQKENI. V lost 2 bases, J lost 3 bases, and 17 bases lay in between. CDR3 in DNA: TGTGCCAGCTCACCAACCACAGGGAGGGGGATCTACGAGCAGTACTTC. Encoded protein: CASSPTTGRGIYEQYF. Full variable domain (missing parts from reference TRBV18 and TRBJ2-7): NAGVMQNPRHLVRRRGQEARLRCSPMKGHSHVYWYRQLPEEGLKFMVYLQKENIIDESGMPKERFSAEFPKEGPSILRIQQVVRGDSAAYFCASSPTTGRGIYEQYFGPGTRLTVT.

The genes are TRBV11-2 and TRBJ2-5; 7 bases match TRBD2. V trimming: 3 bases; J trimming: 3 bases; junction bases outside the gene matches: 10. Germline values: CDR1 SGHAT, CDR2 FQNNGV. This CDR3 has 16 amino acids. Here the CDR3 reads CASSFGEGMGEETQYF. DNA for the CDR3: TGTGCCAGCAGCTTTGGGGAGGGTATGGGTGAAGAGACCCAGTACTTC. Full variable domain (rest looked up from reference TRBV11-2 and TRBJ2-5): EAGVAQSPRYKIIEKRQSVAFWCNPISGHATLYWYQQILGQGPKLLIQFQNNGVVDDSQLPKDRFSAERLKGVDSTLKIQPAKLEDSAVYLCASSFGEGMGEETQYFGPGTRLLVL.

The V and J genes are TRBV5-4 and TRBJ1-2, with 11 bases identical to TRBD1. Germline V CDR1 and CDR2: SGHNT, YYREEE (reference sequence). Trimming cost V 4 bases and J 6 bases; bases outside gene matches: 5. This CDR3 is 14 amino acids long. The CDR3 is CASSHGTGGNGYTF. Here the CDR3 DNA reads TGTGCCAGCAGCCACGGGACAGGGGGTAATGGCTACACCTTC.

This clone was picked up a small number of times. The rearrangement uses TRBV3-1 (or the pseudogene TRBV3-2) and TRBJ1-4; D not certain. Germline CDR1 is LGHDT and CDR2 is YNNKEL (reference sequence). The CDR3 consists of 16 residues. V was trimmed by 3 bases and J by 0 bases, leaving 11 bases between them. CDR3 in DNA: TGTGCCAGCAGCCAGGGGAGGTTCGCAACTAATGAAAAACTGTTTTTT. As protein: CASSQGRFATNEKLFF.

This chain links TRBV29-1 with TRBJ1-1; D is possibly TRBD1 (5 bases). The germline CDR1 and CDR2 sequences are SQVTM and ANQGSEA. The V and J ends lost 6 bases and 0 bases respectively, with 11 bases between them. There are 13 residues in the CDR3. Here the CDR3 reads CSVQRQLNTEAFF. CDR3 DNA: TGCAGCGTCCAACGACAGTTGAACACTGAAGCTTTCTTT.

This chain uses TRBV5-1 with TRBJ2-1; 10 nucleotides match TRBD1. Per germline, CDR1 SGHRS and CDR2 YFSETQ. There are 14 residues in the CDR3. After removal of 4 bases from V and 7 bases from J, the junction contained 5 bases not matched to a gene. The CDR3: CASSQDRGRNEQFF. The CDR3 DNA is TGCGCCAGCAGCCAGGACAGGGGGAGGAATGAGCAGTTCTTC.

V and J are TRBV6-2 or TRBV6-3 and TRBJ2-1, with a tentative D call TRBD1 (5 bases). CDR1 and CDR2 from the germline V gene are MNHEY and SVGEGT. The CDR3 is 17 amino acids. V shed 2 bases and J shed 0 bases, with 14 bases lying between them. As DNA, the CDR3 is TGTGCCAGCAGTTACACTATAGGTAGGGGCTCCTACAATGAGCAGTTCTTC. This translates into CASSYTIGRGSYNEQFF.

This chain joins TRBV4-1 and TRBJ2-7; D remains unclear. This CDR3 region has 15 residues. CDR1 and CDR2 from the germline V gene are MGHRA and YSYEKL. Trimming took off 0 bases at V and 0 bases at J, with 9 bases between the two ends. DNA of the CDR3: TGCGCCAGCAGCCAAGATATTTCAGTCTCCTACGAGCAGTACTTC. Translation: CASSQDISVSYEQYF.

This rearrangement joins TRBV3-1 (or the pseudogene TRBV3-2) to TRBJ1-3; possible D gene TRBD1, 5 bases. From germline, CDR1 is LGHDT and CDR2 YNNKEL (reference sequence). Trimming removed 5 bases at V and 8 bases at J, with 19 bases between. The CDR3 totals 15 residues. CDR3 loop: CASSSYMGTGDTIYF. The CDR3 DNA sequence: TGTGCCAGCAGCTCCTACATGGGAACGGGGGACACCATATATTTT.